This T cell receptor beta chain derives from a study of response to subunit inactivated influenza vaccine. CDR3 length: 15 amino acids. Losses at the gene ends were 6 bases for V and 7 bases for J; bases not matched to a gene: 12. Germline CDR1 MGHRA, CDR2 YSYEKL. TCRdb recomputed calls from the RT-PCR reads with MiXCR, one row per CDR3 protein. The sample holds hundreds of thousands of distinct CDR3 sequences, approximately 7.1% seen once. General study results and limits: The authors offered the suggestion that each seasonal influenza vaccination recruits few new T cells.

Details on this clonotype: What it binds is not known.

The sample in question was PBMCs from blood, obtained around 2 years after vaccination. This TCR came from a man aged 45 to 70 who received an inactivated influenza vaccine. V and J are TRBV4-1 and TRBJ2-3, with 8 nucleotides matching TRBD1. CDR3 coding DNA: TGCGCCAGCAGTCGATTCGCAGGGGGCAGGAATACGCAGTATTTT. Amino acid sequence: CASSRFAGGRNTQYF.